This TCR beta chain originates from a study of OX40 agonist ivuxolimab in advanced cancers. Study in general: Each dose-escalation patient presented with hepatocellular carcinoma, melanoma, renal cell or head and neck cancer. Averaging around 60 years in age, with a range of about 23 to 80, the cohort was around 87% male.

Overall study findings and caveats: By week 6 at 0.1 to 3.0 mg/kg, blood CD4+ and CD8+ T cells had expanded clonally.

The sampling schedule covered blood at baseline, cycle 4 day 1, and cycle 7 day 1. Measured with immunoSEQ multiplex PCR; TCRdb has only the in-frame clones, and not every one. The sample includes about 40,000 clones, roughly four fifths of them seen just once. CDR1 MGHRA and CDR2 YSYEKL come from the germline V gene. This CDR3 comprises 14 residues. The V end was cut by 2 bases, the J end by 7 bases, with 11 bases between. With regard to this clone: Its matching antigen is unknown.

The clonotype originates from an adult with an advanced solid tumor such as melanoma, head and neck, liver or kidney cancer. The V call is TRBV4-1, the J call TRBJ1-4; no reliable D call. Sequencing was performed on CD4+ or CD8+ T cells sorted from blood, taken in a trial of the OX40 agonist ivuxolimab. CDR3 sequence reads: CASSQRTTGEKLFF. The CDR3 DNA reads as TGCGCCAGCAGCCAAAGGACGACGGGTGAAAAACTGTTTTTT.